The 12 T cell receptor beta chains below all came from one sample that was sequenced in a study of neoadjuvant nivolumab and ipilimumab in lung cancer. Assay used: immunoSEQ multiplex PCR; TCRdb lists only in-frame clones, some missing. The sample has under 5,500 clones, approximately 80% seen once; the top ten hold roughly 3.3%. Specimen: normal lung tissue adjacent to the tumor, collected after neoadjuvant nivolumab, alone or with ipilimumab, at or shortly before surgery. All receptors come from an adult with non-small cell lung cancer. Some clones in this sample may be carry-over from other donors' samples.

The rearrangement uses TRBV19 and TRBJ2-2, with 12 bases that match TRBD2. This CDR3 contains 18 residues. Germline CDR1 and CDR2: LNHDA and SQIVND (reference sequence). V dropped 1 base and J dropped 4; count of bases not matched to a gene: 7. In nucleotides, the CDR3 is TGTGCCAGTAGTATAGGTAAACTAGCGGGAGGCGGCACCGGGGAGCTGTTTTTT. Protein: CASSIGKLAGGGTGELFF.

The chain combines TRBV5-1 with TRBJ2-7; no clear D gene. This CDR3 region has 14 residues. Per the germline V gene, CDR1 is SGHRS and CDR2 is YFSETQ. The V and J ends lost 2 bases and 2 bases respectively, with 11 bases between them. CDR3 region: CASSLMVAAYEQYF. In nucleotides, the CDR3 is TGCGCCAGCAGCTTAATGGTTGCAGCCTACGAGCAGTACTTC.

This clone was seen more than once but under ten times. This chain uses TRBV4-2 with TRBJ1-2; D is unresolved. CDR3 size: 16 residues. Trimming cost V 3 bases and J 1 base, with 15 bases left between them. Germline V CDR1 and CDR2: LGHNA, YNFKEQ. CDR3 sequence reads: CASSQHPGEGNYGYTF. CDR3 sequence (DNA): TGTGCCAGCAGCCAGCACCCTGGGGAGGGTAACTATGGCTACACCTTC.

V gene TRBV30 combines with J gene TRBJ1-5; D perhaps matches TRBD1 (6 bases). The CDR3 is made up of 14 amino acids. Trimming removed 3 bases at V and 0 bases at J, with 9 bases between. Germline CDR1 GTSNPN, CDR2 SVGIG (reference sequence). For the CDR3, the DNA is TGTGCCTGGAGAGGACAGTCTAGCAATCAGCCCCAGCATTTT. Amino acids: CAWRGQSSNQPQHF.

V is TRBV15 and J is TRBJ1-5; D is unresolved. The ends were cut back, 3 bases at V and 6 bases at J, with 6 bases in the middle. The CDR3 is 12 residues long. Germline loops: CDR1 LNHNV, CDR2 YYDKDF (reference sequence). The CDR3 here is CATSSPSQPQHF. CDR3 in DNA: TGTGCCACCAGCAGTCCTAGTCAGCCCCAGCATTTT.

The chain carries TRBV6-6 and TRBJ2-1, with 8 bases lining up with TRBD1. The V gene's germline CDR1 is MNHNY and CDR2 SVGAGI (reference sequence). The CDR3 covers 15 residues. V lost 6 bases, J lost 8 bases, and 12 bases stayed unmatched. CDR3 sequence: CASRRSAGGRDEQFF. DNA of the CDR3: TGTGCCAGCAGACGGTCGGCAGGGGGCCGCGATGAGCAGTTCTTC.

This chain uses TRBV5-1 with TRBJ1-1; D is ambiguous. The V end lost 4 bases, the J end lost 1 base, and 8 bases lay between the germline ends. The CDR3 is 13 residues long. Germline-derived CDR1 and CDR2 are SGHRS and YFSETQ. DNA of the CDR3: TGCGCCAGCAGCATCCGGCGGAACACTGAAGCTTTCTTT. As protein: CASSIRRNTEAFF.

Only one count was recorded for this clone. The chain carries TRBV7-2 and TRBJ2-5; D is perhaps TRBD1 (6 bases). V was trimmed by 3 bases and J by 5 bases, leaving 7 bases between them. Germline V gene data show CDR1 as SGHTA and CDR2 as FQGNSA. The CDR3 consists of 12 residues. The CDR3: CASSLRGETQYF. CDR3 nucleotide sequence: TGTGCCAGCAGCTTGAGGGGGGAGACCCAGTACTTC.

The V gene is TRBV11-2, the J gene TRBJ1-2; perhaps TRBD1 as D (6 bases). Per the germline V gene, CDR1 is SGHAT and CDR2 is FQNNGV. This CDR3 region has 16 residues. V was cut by 1 base and J by 1 base, with 13 bases left in between. The CDR3 is CASSLVPTGFNYGYTF. DNA of the CDR3: TGTGCCAGCAGCTTAGTTCCGACAGGCTTTAACTATGGCTACACCTTC.

The chain links TRBV30 to TRBJ2-1; D uncertain. CDR1 GTSNPN and CDR2 SVGIG come from the germline V gene (reference sequence). V lost 0 bases to trimming and J lost 6 bases, with 9 bases between them. This CDR3 is 13 amino acids long. CDR3 sequence (DNA): TGTGCCTGGAGTGTTTTGTCGGCCAATGAGCAGTTCTTC. It encodes CAWSVLSANEQFF. The whole variable domain, remainder taken from reference TRBV30 and TRBJ2-1, is SQTIHQWPATLVQPVGSPLSLECTVEGTSNPNLYWYRQAAGRGLQLLFYSVGIGQISSEVPQNLSASRPQDRQFILSSKKLLLSDSGFYLCAWSVLSANEQFFGPGTRLTVL.

This chain joins TRBV11-1 and TRBJ1-2; no reliable D call. CDR3 size: 12 residues. Trimming removed 2 bases at V and 4 bases at J, with 5 bases between. Germline values: CDR1 SGHAT, CDR2 FQDESV (reference sequence). The CDR3 sequence is CASSLSGYGYTF. In DNA, the CDR3 is TGTGCCAGCAGCTTATCAGGCTATGGCTACACCTTC.

This chain connects TRBV10-1 to TRBJ2-1, with D possibly matching TRBD1 (5 bases). The CDR3 is 13 residues long. CDR1 WNHNN and CDR2 SYGVQD come from the germline V gene (reference sequence). V lost 0 bases and J lost 10, with 10 bases in between. CDR3 in amino acids: CASSESGLPEQFF. The CDR3 nucleotides are TGCGCCAGCAGTGAGTCGGGGCTCCCGGAGCAGTTCTTC.